These 11 T cell receptor beta chains were sequenced from one sample in a study of blood T cell repertoires in COVID-19. Data came from immunoSEQ multiplex PCR; TCRdb stores just in-frame clones and leaves some out. The table shows around 99,000 clones, with 80% occurring only once. Sample: peripheral blood. The receptors were sampled from a man between 65 and 79 years old with acute or convalescent COVID-19.

The chain links TRBV4-2 to TRBJ1-3; D unclear. Germline V gives CDR1 LGHNA, CDR2 YNFKEQ. CDR3 size: 19 residues. Between the trimmed V and J ends, which lost 0 bases and 0 bases, there was a span of 18 bases. The chain's CDR3 is CASSQDRRANSLSGNTIYF. The CDR3 DNA reads as TGTGCCAGCAGCCAAGATAGGAGGGCCAACTCACTCTCTGGAAACACCATATATTTT.

CDR3 protein: CASSGRTGNEKLFF. The CDR3 DNA reads as TGTGCCAGCTCAGGAAGAACGGGGAATGAAAAACTGTTTTTT. The chain links TRBV18 to TRBJ1-4; D gene unclear. The germline CDR1 and CDR2 sequences are KGHSH and LQKENI. The CDR3 sequence is 14 residues long. V was cut by 5 bases and J by 5 bases, with 12 bases left in between. Combining the CDR3 with reference TRBV18 and TRBJ1-4 gives the whole variable domain NAGVMQNPRHLVRRRGQEARLRCSPMKGHSHVYWYRQLPEEGLKFMVYLQKENIIDESGMPKERFSAEFPKEGPSILRIQQVVRGDSAAYFCASSGRTGNEKLFFGSGTQLSVL.

In this sample, this clone turned up a few times. This chain links TRBV11-3 with TRBJ2-1, with no clear D. Germline V gene sequence: CDR1 SGHNT, CDR2 YENEEA. With 0 bases removed from V and 1 base from J, the gap between germline ends came to 7 bases. The CDR3 has 15 residues. The DNA for the CDR3 is TGTGCCAGCAGCTTAGATCCACTATCCTACAATGAGCAGTTCTTC. It codes for CASSLDPLSYNEQFF.

The sample holds one count of this clone. This chain links TRBV27 with TRBJ2-2; D is ambiguous. CDR1 is MNHEY and CDR2 is SMNVEV in the germline V gene (reference sequence). Deletions cut 4 bases from V and 2 bases from J, with 2 bases between. The CDR3 consists of 12 residues. CDR3 in DNA: TGTGCCAGCAGTTCAAACACCGGGGAGCTGTTTTTT. Translating it yields CASSSNTGELFF.

This clone occurred once. The V gene is TRBV7-2, the J gene TRBJ1-5, with D possibly TRBD1 on 5 matching bases. This CDR3 is built from 14 residues. Between the trimmed V and J ends, which lost 3 bases and 4 bases, there was a span of 10 bases. The germline gives CDR1 SGHTA, CDR2 FQGNSA. CDR3 sequence: CASSFRGDNQPQHF. The CDR3 nucleotides read TGTGCCAGCAGCTTTAGGGGCGATAATCAGCCCCAGCATTTT. The complete variable domain, with remaining parts taken from reference TRBV7-2 and TRBJ1-5, reads GAGVSQSPSNKVTEKGKDVELRCDPISGHTALYWYRQSLGQGLEFLIYFQGNSAPDKSGLPSDRFSAERTGGSVSTLTIQRTQQEDSAVYLCASSFRGDNQPQHFGDGTRLSIL.

V and J are TRBV3-1 (or the pseudogene TRBV3-2) and TRBJ2-5; D is uncertain. V dropped 2 bases and J dropped 2 bases, with 12 bases sitting between them. Germline CDR1 is LGHDT and CDR2 is YNNKEL (reference sequence). The CDR3 extends over 15 amino acids. The DNA for the CDR3 is TGTGCCAGCAGCCAACCTTCAGCGTCTCAAGAGACCCAGTACTTC. Amino acid sequence: CASSQPSASQETQYF.

The V and J genes are TRBV5-1 and TRBJ1-3; D not certain. The CDR3 covers 16 residues. Trimming removed 6 bases at V and 4 bases at J, with 20 bases between. From germline, CDR1 is SGHRS and CDR2 YFSETQ. The CDR3 DNA sequence: TGCGCCAGCACCCTCAAACCCTCGGAGGGAGGAAACACCATATATTTT. It translates to CASTLKPSEGGNTIYF.

This chain connects TRBV9 to TRBJ1-2; D is ambiguous. Germline lookup yields CDR1 SGDLS and CDR2 YYNGEE. CDR3 length equals 12 residues. The germline V and J ends were trimmed by 4 bases and 7 bases, with 11 bases remaining between them. The CDR3 protein is CASSLDYGGYTF. The CDR3 DNA reads TGTGCCAGCAGCCTTGACTATGGTGGCTACACCTTC.

This sequence joins TRBV7-8 and TRBJ1-2; D is unresolved. V was pared by 1 base and J by 2 bases, with 11 bases between. The CDR3 runs to 15 residues. Germline V gene lookup returns CDR1 SGHVS and CDR2 FQNEAQ. CDR3 protein: CASSLVGSANYGYTF. The CDR3 DNA reads as TGTGCCAGCAGCTTAGTCGGGTCCGCCAACTATGGCTACACCTTC.

The CDR3 region is CASSFRWTSGGRETQYF. The CDR3 DNA reads as TGCGCCAGCAGCTTTAGGTGGACTAGCGGCGGGAGAGAGACCCAGTACTTC. The chain uses TRBV5-1 and TRBJ2-5, with 10 bases fitting TRBD2. Germline lookup yields CDR1 SGHRS and CDR2 YFSETQ. The CDR3 loop spans 17 amino acids. Trimming cost V 2 bases and J 4 bases; bases outside gene matches: 11.

This chain uses TRBV12-5 with TRBJ1-2; the D is unclear. Germline V CDR1 and CDR2: LGHNT, FRNRAP. Trimming shortened V by 5 bases and J by 8 bases, and 18 bases separated the two germline ends. The CDR3 is 14 amino acids. The CDR3 loop is CASGHPGGPSGYTF. The CDR3 region has the DNA TGTGCTAGTGGTCACCCCGGAGGACCATCAGGCTACACCTTC.